Below, one T cell receptor beta chain is given with its context. Its specificity is unknown. The data originate from a study of cytomegalovirus exposure and HLA in healthy donors. On the study more broadly: Findings of an earlier analysis included some 120 million unique TCR beta sequences from 180 million or so T cells. Early released data comprised 80 million or so unique TCRs from HLA-typed donors. Among the 300 to 450 genotyped donors, around 85% were placed in the Caucasian-associated ancestry cluster.

This CDR3 has 21 residues. Germline CDR1 LGHNT, CDR2 FRNRAP. V shed 5 bases and J shed 1 base, with 27 bases lying between them. The study ran its PCR with 60 Vbeta and 13 Jbeta primers. Measured with immunoSEQ multiplex PCR; TCRdb has only the in-frame clones, and not every one. The repertoire consists of some 200,000 clones, with about 80% occurring once and the leading ten covering roughly 2.1%. Study observations and caveats: In a later analysis, parvovirus B19, influenza, CMV and Epstein-Barr virus appeared linked to several top co-occurrence clusters.

The sequence derives from a woman in her 30s in good health and CMV-seropositive. Sequencing was carried out using PBMCs. The chain employs TRBV12-5 and TRBJ1-6; weak D call: TRBD1 (5 bases). This chain's CDR3 is CASGRSGAGRERGSYNSPLHF. As DNA, the CDR3 is TGTGCTAGTGGTCGAAGTGGGGCAGGGAGGGAGCGGGGGTCCTATAATTCACCCCTCCACTTT.